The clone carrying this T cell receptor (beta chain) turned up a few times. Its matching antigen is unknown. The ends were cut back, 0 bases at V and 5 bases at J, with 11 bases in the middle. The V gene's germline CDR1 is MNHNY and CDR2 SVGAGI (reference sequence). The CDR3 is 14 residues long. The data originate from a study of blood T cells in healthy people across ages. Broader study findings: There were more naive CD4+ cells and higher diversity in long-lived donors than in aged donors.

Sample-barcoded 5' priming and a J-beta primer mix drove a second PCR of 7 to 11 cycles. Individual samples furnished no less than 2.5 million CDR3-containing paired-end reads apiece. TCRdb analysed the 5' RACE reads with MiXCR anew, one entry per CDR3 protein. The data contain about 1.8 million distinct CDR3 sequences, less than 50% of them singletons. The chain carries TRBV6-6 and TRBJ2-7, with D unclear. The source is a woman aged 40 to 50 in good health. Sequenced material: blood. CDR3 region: CASSYSPTLDEQYF. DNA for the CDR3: TGTGCCAGCAGTTACTCCCCCACCTTGGACGAGCAGTACTTC.